The 23 T cell receptor beta chains below come from one sample, sequenced in a study of cytomegalovirus exposure and HLA in healthy donors. It was with 60 Vbeta and 13 Jbeta primers that the PCR ran. Only in-frame clones appear in the TCRdb table, and some are missing; sequencing was by immunoSEQ multiplex PCR. The sample holds some 150,000 clones, around 80% seen once. Sequencing was carried out using PBMCs. These receptors all stem from a woman aged 45 to 65 in good health and CMV-seropositive.

This chain connects TRBV7-9 to TRBJ2-2; no reliable D call. CDR1 is SEHNR, CDR2 FQNEAQ, per germline (reference sequence). The CDR3 loop spans 12 amino acids. Trimming removed 6 bases at V and 4 bases at J, with 6 bases between. The CDR3 region is CASRAVTGELFF. In DNA, the CDR3 is TGTGCCAGCAGAGCCGTCACCGGGGAGCTGTTTTTT.

This clone came up a few times. This chain links TRBV5-1 with TRBJ1-1; D is possibly TRBD1 (5 bases). Trimming shortened V by 7 bases and J by 6 bases, and 10 bases separated the two germline ends. The length of the CDR3 is 11 residues. From germline, CDR1 is SGHRS and CDR2 YFSETQ. CDR3 protein: CASGREAEAFF. CDR3 coding DNA: TGCGCCAGCGGCAGGGAAGCTGAAGCTTTCTTT.

The CDR3 DNA reads TGTGCCAGCACACGTCCCGGGGACACTGAAGCTTTCTTT. This encodes CASTRPGDTEAFF. This chain joins TRBV6-5 and TRBJ1-1, with D hard to call. Per the germline V gene, CDR1 is MNHEY and CDR2 is SVGAGI. This CDR3 has 13 residues. V was trimmed by 7 bases and J by 3 bases, leaving 12 bases between them.

This chain connects TRBV7-8 to TRBJ2-1; 9 bases fit TRBD2. The CDR3 covers 16 residues. Germline lookup yields CDR1 SGHVS and CDR2 FQNEAQ. With V trimmed by 7 bases and J by 6 bases, 13 bases remained unmatched. CDR3 nucleotide sequence: TGTGCCAGCAACCTAAACGGGCGGGAGGGTAGCAATGAGCAGTTCTTC. Encoded protein: CASNLNGREGSNEQFF.

The gene calls are TRBV4-2 and TRBJ2-1; D may be TRBD2 (6 bases). Germline values: CDR1 LGHNA, CDR2 YNFKEQ. The length of the CDR3 is 17 residues. The V gene lost 0 bases and the J gene lost 2 bases, with 14 bases spanning the gap. CDR3 sequence: CASSQEPGDVTYNEQFF. Here the CDR3 DNA reads TGTGCCAGCAGCCAAGAACCGGGAGACGTAACCTACAATGAGCAGTTCTTC.

This clone appeared a few times. A read error may account for a junction end that differs from germline. The chain links TRBV7-3 to TRBJ2-1; D unclear. CDR3 length equals 13 residues. Germline V CDR1 and CDR2: SGHTA, FQGTGA. The CDR3 is CASSLTFYHEQFF. For the CDR3, the DNA is TGTGCCAGCAGCTTAACTTTCTACCATGAGCAGTTCTTC.

CDR3 in amino acids: CASSVAGTRPYNEQFF. CDR3 nucleotides: TGTGCCAGCAGCGTAGCCGGGACTAGACCCTACAATGAGCAGTTCTTC. The genes are TRBV9 and TRBJ2-1; 8 bases are a match to TRBD2. The germline CDR1 and CDR2 sequences are SGDLS and YYNGEE. The CDR3 loop spans 16 amino acids. The V gene end was trimmed by 0 bases and the J gene end by 2 bases; junction bases not matched to a gene: 4.

The chain couples TRBV30 to TRBJ2-3; 8 bases fit TRBD2. CDR3 length: 18 residues. The ends lost 4 bases at V and 0 bases at J; junction bases unmatched: 15. Germline CDR1 and CDR2: GTSNPN and SVGIG (reference sequence). The CDR3, as DNA: TGTGCCTGGAAGTCCCCGGGGGGACTAGAAGATAGCACAGATACGCAGTATTTT. Its translation: CAWKSPGGLEDSTDTQYF.

This sequence joins TRBV2 and TRBJ2-5; D is unresolved. The CDR3 contains 11 residues. V was trimmed by 4 bases and J by 5 bases, leaving 5 bases between them. Germline V gene sequence: CDR1 SNHLY, CDR2 FYNNEI. CDR3 sequence (DNA): TGTGCCAGCAGTGTACAGGAGACCCAGTACTTC. Protein sequence: CASSVQETQYF. Looking up the rest from reference TRBV2 and TRBJ2-5 gives the full variable domain: EPEVTQTPSHQVTQMGQEVILRCVPISNHLYFYWYRQILGQKVEFLVSFYNNEISEKSEIFDDQFSVERPDGSNFTLKIRSTKLEDSAMYFCASSVQETQYFGPGTRLLVL.

The chain links TRBV9 to TRBJ2-7; 10 nucleotides line up with TRBD1. The V gene's germline CDR1 is SGDLS and CDR2 YYNGEE. The CDR3 is 15 amino acids. Losses at the gene ends were 0 bases for V and 5 bases for J; bases not matched to a gene: 5. The CDR3, as DNA: TGTGCCAGCAGCGTAGCCGGGACAGGGGACCACGAGCAGTACTTC. It codes for CASSVAGTGDHEQYF.

The chain joins TRBV9 to TRBJ1-4; 8 bases line up with TRBD1. Unmatched junction bases numbered 10, after V lost 4 bases and J lost 8 bases. The CDR3 extends over 15 amino acids. Germline CDR1 and CDR2: SGDLS and YYNGEE. CDR3 loop: CASSTRQGTYEKLFF. Here the CDR3 DNA reads TGTGCCAGCAGCACTAGACAGGGGACTTACGAAAAACTGTTTTTT.

The rearrangement joins TRBV6-5 to TRBJ2-5; 7 bases are a match to TRBD2. Unmatched junction bases numbered 13, after V lost 4 bases and J lost 5 bases. This CDR3 has 16 residues. Germline lookup yields CDR1 MNHEY and CDR2 SVGAGI. CDR3 residues: CASSFGRRTSSETQYF. CDR3 DNA: TGTGCCAGCAGTTTCGGGAGGAGGACCTCTTCTGAGACCCAGTACTTC.

The chain employs TRBV19 and TRBJ2-1, with 7 nucleotides matching TRBD2. The CDR3 has 15 residues. Germline V gives CDR1 LNHDA, CDR2 SQIVND (reference sequence). V lost 0 bases and J lost 9; bases outside the gene matches: 8. The CDR3 DNA sequence: TGTGCCAGTAGTATAGATGCGGGAGTCAACGGTGAGCAGTTCTTC. Translated, it gives CASSIDAGVNGEQFF. Using reference TRBV19 and TRBJ2-1 for the parts outside the CDR3, the full variable domain is DGGITQSPKYLFRKEGQNVTLSCEQNLNHDAMYWYRQDPGQGLRLIYYSQIVNDFQKGDIAEGYSVSREKKESFPLTVTSAQKNPTAFYLCASSIDAGVNGEQFFGPGTRLTVL.

The gene calls are TRBV6-6 and TRBJ1-1, with D unresolved. Trimming took 2 bases from V and 5 from J, leaving 6 bases between them. Germline V gives CDR1 MNHNY, CDR2 SVGAGI (reference sequence). The CDR3 has 12 residues. Written as DNA, the CDR3 is TGTGCCAGCAGTTACGGGCAGACTGAAGCTTTCTTT. Translating gives CASSYGQTEAFF.

The chain combines TRBV27 with TRBJ1-1; possible D gene TRBD1, 5 bases. V shed 6 bases and J shed 5 bases, with 16 bases lying between them. CDR1 and CDR2 from the germline V gene are MNHEY and SMNVEV (reference sequence). The CDR3 totals 14 residues. The CDR3, as DNA: TGTGCCAGCAGAGTCCTGGGGCAACGGACTGAAGCTTTCTTT. Translation gives CASRVLGQRTEAFF.

The chain couples TRBV6-5 to TRBJ1-2; the match to TRBD1 covers 7 bases. Germline V lookup: CDR1 MNHEY, CDR2 SVGAGI. The CDR3 is made up of 15 amino acids. Unmatched junction bases numbered 9, after V lost 6 bases and J lost 2 bases. The CDR3 DNA reads TGTGCCAGCAGGGATCGACAGGGACAAAACTATGGCTACACCTTC. Protein: CASRDRQGQNYGYTF.

The chain has TRBV19 and TRBJ2-6; a possible D gene is TRBD1 (5 bases). V was trimmed by 1 base and J by 4 bases, leaving 17 bases between them. The CDR3 length is 18 residues. The germline gives CDR1 LNHDA, CDR2 SQIVND (reference sequence). CDR3 DNA sequence: TGTGCCAGTAGTATAGTCCAATTCAGGGTGACAGGGGCCAACGTCCTGACTTTC. As protein: CASSIVQFRVTGANVLTF.

The chain links TRBV5-1 to TRBJ1-1; the D is unclear. The CDR3 sequence is 15 residues long. Germline V gives CDR1 SGHRS, CDR2 YFSETQ. V shed 0 bases and J shed 5 bases, with 14 bases lying between them. Here the CDR3 reads CASSLARGVRTEAFF. The CDR3 nucleotides read TGCGCCAGCAGCTTGGCACGCGGGGTGAGGACTGAAGCTTTCTTT.

The chain joins TRBV28 to TRBJ2-7, with D possibly TRBD2 on 6 matching bases. V was pared by 6 bases and J by 3 bases, with 15 bases between. Per germline, CDR1 MDHEN and CDR2 SYDVKM. The CDR3 totals 14 residues. The DNA for the CDR3 is TGTGCCAGCAGACCCTCGGGGGAGAACTACGAGCAGTACTTC. This translates into CASRPSGENYEQYF.

V gene TRBV5-1 combines with J gene TRBJ2-7, with 8 nucleotides matching TRBD1. The germline gives CDR1 SGHRS, CDR2 YFSETQ. The CDR3 totals 13 residues. The V gene end was trimmed by 4 bases and the J gene end by 6 bases; junction bases not matched to a gene: 6. This CDR3 is CASSGQGIGEQYF. CDR3 nucleotide sequence: TGCGCCAGCAGCGGACAGGGAATAGGCGAGCAGTACTTC. Together with reference TRBV5-1 and TRBJ2-7, the CDR3 gives the full variable domain: KAGVTQTPRYLIKTRGQQVTLSCSPISGHRSVSWYQQTPGQGLQFLFEYFSETQRNKGNFPGRFSGRQFSNSRSEMNVSTLELGDSALYLCASSGQGIGEQYFGPGTRLTVT.

The V call is TRBV28, the J call TRBJ2-1; TRBD2 matches at 13 bases. The CDR3 has 15 amino acids. Germline CDR1 MDHEN, CDR2 SYDVKM. Trimming took 8 bases from V and 3 from J; bases not matched to a gene: 4. CDR3 sequence reads: CASPGTSGNYNEQFF. In nucleotides, the CDR3 is TGTGCCAGCCCCGGGACTAGCGGGAACTACAATGAGCAGTTCTTC.

This chain uses TRBV7-6 with TRBJ1-1; D possibly corresponds to TRBD1 (5 bases). Germline V gives CDR1 SGHVS, CDR2 FNYEAQ. The V end lost 11 bases, the J end lost 11 bases, and 15 bases lay between the germline ends. This CDR3 is built from 10 residues. In DNA form, the CDR3 reads TGTGCCGGTGACAGTAATGGGGCTTTCTTT. Translating gives CAGDSNGAFF. The full variable domain, in which reference TRBV7-6 and TRBJ1-1 provide the parts outside the CDR3, is GAGVSQSPRYKVTKRGQDVALRCDPISGHVSLYWYRQALGQGPEFLTYFNYEAQQDKSGLPNDRFSAERPEGSISTLTIQRTEQRDSAMYRCAGDSNGAFFGQGTRLTVV.

V is TRBV18 and J is TRBJ1-2, with 7 bases fitting TRBD1. The CDR3 covers 15 residues. Germline trimming cut 3 bases from V and 5 bases from J; bases unmatched to any gene: 9. CDR1 and CDR2 (germline): KGHSH, LQKENI. CDR3 amino acids: CASSPPGTDLYGYTF. The DNA for the CDR3 is TGTGCCAGCTCACCTCCCGGGACAGACCTTTATGGCTACACCTTC.